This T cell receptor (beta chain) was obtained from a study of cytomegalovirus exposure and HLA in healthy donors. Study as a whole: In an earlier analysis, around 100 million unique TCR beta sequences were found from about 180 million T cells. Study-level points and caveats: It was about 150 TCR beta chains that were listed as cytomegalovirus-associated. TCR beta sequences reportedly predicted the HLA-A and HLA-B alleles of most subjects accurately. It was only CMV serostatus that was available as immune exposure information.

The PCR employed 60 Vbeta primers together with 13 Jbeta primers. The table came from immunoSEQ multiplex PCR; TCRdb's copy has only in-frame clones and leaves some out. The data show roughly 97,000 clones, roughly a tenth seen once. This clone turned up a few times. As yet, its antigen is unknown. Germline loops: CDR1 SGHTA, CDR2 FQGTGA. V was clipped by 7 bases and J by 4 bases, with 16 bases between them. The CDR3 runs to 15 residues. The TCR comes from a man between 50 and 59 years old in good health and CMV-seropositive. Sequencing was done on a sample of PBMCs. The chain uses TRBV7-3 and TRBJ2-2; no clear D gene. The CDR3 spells CASILRGALTGELFF. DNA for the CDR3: TGTGCCAGCATCCTTAGAGGCGCGCTCACCGGGGAGCTGTTTTTT.